Presented here are 5 T cell receptor beta chains from one specimen sequenced in a study of cytomegalovirus exposure and HLA in healthy donors. Vbeta (60) and Jbeta (13) primers were used in the PCR. TCRdb keeps only in-frame clones here, not all; method: immunoSEQ multiplex PCR. This sample has 150,000 to 200,000 clones, with approximately 79% found just once. Sequenced material: PBMCs. The source of these receptors is a man in his forties or fifties in good health and CMV-seronegative.

The chain has TRBV19 and TRBJ2-7; the match to TRBD1 covers 9 bases. The germline V gene encodes CDR1 LNHDA and CDR2 SQIVND (reference sequence). CDR3 length: 15 residues. Trimming removed 5 bases from V and 6 bases from J; junction bases left unmatched: 11. The CDR3 loop reads CASSPGQGRSVEQYF. In nucleotides, the CDR3 is TGTGCCAGTAGTCCGGGACAGGGAAGGTCGGTCGAGCAGTACTTC.

This clone showed up just a few times. The genes are TRBV28 and TRBJ1-1; D not resolved. V dropped 1 base and J dropped 2 bases, with 5 bases sitting between them. Germline V lookup: CDR1 MDHEN, CDR2 SYDVKM. The CDR3 has 13 residues. Written as DNA, the CDR3 is TGTGCCAGCAGTTTATACAAAAACACTGAAGCTTTCTTT. Its protein is CASSLYKNTEAFF.

The chain couples TRBV5-1 to TRBJ2-5, with D maybe TRBD2 (5 bases). The germline gives CDR1 SGHRS, CDR2 YFSETQ. This CDR3 has 14 residues. The germline V and J ends were trimmed by 0 bases and 0 bases, with 6 bases remaining between them. In nucleotides, the CDR3 is TGCGCCAGCAGCTTGGGAGGGAACCAAGAGACCCAGTACTTC. Amino acids: CASSLGGNQETQYF.

The chain couples TRBV18 to TRBJ1-1; D remains ambiguous. The V end lost 0 bases, the J end lost 2 bases, and 13 bases lay between the germline ends. From germline, CDR1 is KGHSH and CDR2 LQKENI. CDR3 length: 16 residues. The CDR3 sequence: CASSPPAGGVNTEAFF. As DNA, the CDR3 is TGTGCCAGCTCACCACCGGCGGGTGGGGTTAACACTGAAGCTTTCTTT.

This rearrangement joins TRBV20-1 to TRBJ1-2; tentative D call: TRBD1 (6 bases). The V end lost 6 bases, the J end lost 8 bases, and 13 bases lay between the germline ends. The CDR3 is 11 amino acids. Germline CDR1 DFQATT, CDR2 SNEGSKA (reference sequence). The DNA of the CDR3 is TGCAGTGCCACAGGGTCGGGGGGCTACACCTTC. This codes for CSATGSGGYTF.